This T cell receptor (beta chain) was captured in a study of technical replicates of blood from several donors. The data were produced by immunoSEQ multiplex PCR, yet TCRdb's version contains in-frame clones alone and is incomplete. This sample has over 65,000 clones, with more than 95% found just once. This clone was counted a single time. The sample taken for sequencing was T cells isolated from PBMCs. This receptor was obtained from a human donor in good health.

In nucleotides, the CDR3 is TGCGCCAGTACCTCAGGGGGCCTGCTCTATGGCTACACCTTC. Protein product: CASTSGGLLYGYTF. The chain employs TRBV10-2 and TRBJ1-2, with TRBD1 matching over 8 bases. The CDR3 has 14 residues. The germline gives CDR1 WSHSY, CDR2 SAAADI. V lost 9 bases, J lost 4 bases, and 10 bases stayed unmatched.